This T cell receptor beta chain stems from a study of blood T cell repertoires in COVID-19. Across the study: There were acute and convalescent COVID-19 samples, and they came from the United States, Italy and Spain. The cDNA or gDNA used as material had been derived from T cells, B-cell-depleted T cells, or PBMCs.

This clone showed up just once. Original processing methods: Amplified reference gene primers provided the basis for estimating nucleated cell counts. The data were produced by immunoSEQ multiplex PCR, yet TCRdb's version contains in-frame clones alone and is incomplete. V and J calls plus clone size are reproduced from that table; the DNA served to infer D and trimming. Among about 57,000 clones, around 90% were seen once, and the ten largest hold roughly 2.4%. CDR3 length: 14 residues. The junction had 3 bases not matched to a gene; V was cut back by 5 bases and J by 3 bases. In germline, CDR1 is LGHNA, CDR2 YNFKEQ.

This receptor was taken from a man aged 55 to 70 with acute or convalescent COVID-19. Material: peripheral blood. The J gene is TRBJ2-5, the V gene TRBV4-2, with TRBD2 identical over 10 bases. CDR3 sequence: CASSYGLAEETQYF. CDR3 DNA: TGTGCCAGCAGCTACGGACTAGCGGAAGAGACCCAGTACTTC.